This TCR beta chain was captured by sequencing in a study of cytomegalovirus exposure and HLA in healthy donors. In this sample, this clone turned up a few times. With 60 Vbeta and 13 Jbeta primers, the PCR was carried out. Libraries were prepared by immunoSEQ multiplex PCR; TCRdb keeps only in-frame clonotypes and omits some of them. The data show 180,000 or so clones, with almost 80% seen just once and over 12% held by the top ten. The TCR comes from a man aged 50 or older in good health and CMV-seropositive. Sequenced material: PBMCs.

The CDR3 sequence: CASSRDRGQGGYTF. CDR3 DNA: TGTGCCAGCAGCCGTGACAGGGGGCAAGGCGGCTACACCTTC. The chain combines TRBV14 with TRBJ1-2, with 10 bases fitting TRBD1. The CDR3 has 14 amino acids. With 4 bases clipped from V and 8 bases from J, the junction kept 7 bases outside the gene matches. Germline CDR1 SGHDN, CDR2 FVKESK.